Below, 14 T cell receptor beta chains from the same sample are listed, as sequenced in a study of vaccination and CD4 T cells after COVID-19. The treatment here: approximately nine-day PBMC culture with coronavirus spike peptide pools or control peptides (ViraFEST assay). Collection of the unexposed donor's CD4+ T cells took place before the COVID-19 pandemic (2011-2018). The antigens of these receptors remain unknown. With the Oncomine TCR Beta short-read assay, DNA from cultured CD4+ T cells was sequenced. Genomic DNA extraction was carried out from cultured CD4+ T cells. TCRdb fed the PCR reads into MiXCR, producing one record per CDR3 protein. The top ten hold 13% to 15% of the sample, which has around 10,000 distinct CDR3 sequences, more than 30% seen once. Material for sequencing was CD4+ T cells from blood, cultured in vitro. These receptors all come from a human donor in good health.

This clonotype was recorded a few times. The V and J genes are TRBV27 and TRBJ1-1; the D gene is possibly TRBD1 (5 bases). V was shortened by 10 bases and J by 5 bases, with 29 bases between the two germline ends. Germline V gene data show CDR1 as MNHEY and CDR2 as SMNVEV (reference sequence). This CDR3 spans 17 amino acids. Here the CDR3 reads CATFLAGGRGTGTEAFF. The DNA of the CDR3 is TGTGCCACCTTCCTTGCAGGTGGGAGGGGTACGGGGACTGAAGCTTTCTTT.

The V gene is TRBV29-1, the J gene TRBJ2-7; 8 positions agree with TRBD1. The V gene end was trimmed by 7 bases and the J gene end by 5 bases; junction bases not matched to a gene: 7. The germline V gene encodes CDR1 SQVTM and CDR2 ANQGSEA. This CDR3 spans 12 amino acids. CDR3 coding DNA: TGCAGCGCATACAGGGGGGCGAACGAGCAGTACTTC. This gives the protein CSAYRGANEQYF.

J is TRBJ2-1 and V is TRBV10-3; 8 bases agree with TRBD2. There are 12 residues in the CDR3. Germline V gene data show CDR1 as ENHRY and CDR2 as SYGVKD. The junction had 5 bases not matched to a gene; V was cut back by 3 bases and J by 13 bases. The CDR3 loop reads CAISETGGPQFF. The CDR3 DNA reads TGTGCCATCAGTGAAACGGGAGGGCCTCAGTTCTTC.

This chain connects TRBV28 to TRBJ1-5, with TRBD1 as a possible D gene (5 bases). This CDR3 has 13 amino acids. V lost 10 bases and J lost 3, with 13 bases in between. Per germline, CDR1 MDHEN and CDR2 SYDVKM. CDR3 sequence reads: CATQGPPNQPQHF. As DNA, the CDR3 is TGTGCCACCCAGGGACCCCCCAATCAGCCCCAGCATTTT. The full variable domain, in which reference TRBV28 and TRBJ1-5 provide the parts outside the CDR3, is DVKVTQSSRYLVKRTGEKVFLECVQDMDHENMFWYRQDPGLGLRLIYFSYDVKMKEKGDIPEGYSVSREKKERFSLILESASTNQTSMYLCATQGPPNQPQHFGDGTRLSIL.

The chain carries TRBV5-4 and TRBJ2-5, with D uncertain. The ends were cut back, 1 base at V and 2 bases at J, with 6 bases in the middle. Germline assignment: CDR1 SGHNT and CDR2 YYREEE (reference sequence). The CDR3 extends over 13 amino acids. The CDR3 spells CASSLPFQETQYF. Written as DNA, the CDR3 is TGTGCCAGCAGCTTGCCGTTTCAAGAGACCCAGTACTTC.

This chain joins TRBV2 and TRBJ1-1; possibly TRBD1 for D (5 bases). The CDR3 has 16 amino acids. V was cut by 6 bases and J by 2 bases, with 19 bases left in between. Germline CDR1 reads SNHLY; CDR2 reads FYNNEI. The CDR3 coding sequence is TGTGCCAGCAGAGAGCAGGGTTTCGGTACCAACACTGAAGCTTTCTTT. This codes for CASREQGFGTNTEAFF.

This clonotype appeared a few times. V usage is TRBV6-2 or TRBV6-3 and J usage is TRBJ1-2, with 7 bases lining up with TRBD1. V shed 0 bases and J 8 bases; nucleotides not matched to a gene: 6. The CDR3 is made up of 14 amino acids. Germline values: CDR1 MNHEY, CDR2 SVGEGT. The CDR3 DNA reads as TGTGCCAGCAGTTACTCCTCGACAGGGAGCGGCTACACCTTC. Amino acids: CASSYSSTGSGYTF.

This chain uses TRBV10-3 with TRBJ2-1, with TRBD2 as a possible D gene (5 bases). V was pared by 8 bases and J by 8 bases, with 13 bases between. The CDR3 is 12 amino acids. CDR1 and CDR2 from the germline V gene are ENHRY and SYGVKD. The CDR3 sequence: CAIWGARDEQFF. The CDR3 nucleotides are TGTGCCATCTGGGGAGCGCGAGATGAGCAGTTCTTC.

J is TRBJ1-5 and V is TRBV6-1; no clear D gene. Trimming left V 7 bases short and J 7 bases short, with 14 bases between. The length of the CDR3 is 13 residues. Germline assignment: CDR1 MNHNS and CDR2 SASEGT. CDR3 loop: CASTQDLGQPQHF. The CDR3 DNA is TGTGCCAGCACCCAGGATTTAGGACAGCCCCAGCATTTT.

The rearrangement links TRBV5-1 to TRBJ2-5, with 12 nucleotides matching TRBD1. The CDR3 covers 20 residues. V trimming: 4 bases; J trimming: 9 bases; junction bases outside the gene matches: 25. The germline V gene encodes CDR1 SGHRS and CDR2 YFSETQ. CDR3 residues: CASSLRPRGTGGSSRVPQYF. The CDR3 bases are TGCGCCAGCAGCCTGCGACCCAGGGGGACAGGGGGCTCCTCCCGGGTGCCCCAGTACTTC.

The rearrangement links TRBV6-4 to TRBJ2-2, with D possibly TRBD2 on 6 matching bases. The CDR3 extends over 14 amino acids. Germline values: CDR1 MRHNA, CDR2 SNTAGT. V was shortened by 2 bases and J by 3 bases, with 7 bases between the two germline ends. In DNA form, the CDR3 reads TGTGCCAGCAGTGACGGAGGGGACACCGGGGAGCTGTTTTTT. Its translation: CASSDGGDTGELFF.

This clonotype has a handful of counts. The chain uses TRBV6-2 or TRBV6-3 and TRBJ2-5; 9 bases line up with TRBD2. The CDR3 runs to 18 residues. V was clipped by 2 bases and J by 5 bases; unmatched bases: 15. In germline, CDR1 is MNHEY, CDR2 SVGEGT. CDR3 nucleotides: TGTGCCAGCAGTTACGACGTCGGTTTAGCGGGAGTACTGGAGACCCAGTACTTC. It encodes CASSYDVGLAGVLETQYF.

CDR3 nucleotides: TGCGCCAGCAGCCAAGTGGCCACAACAAACACTGAAGCTTTCTTT. It translates to CASSQVATTNTEAFF. The chain has TRBV4-1 and TRBJ1-1; D ambiguous. V was cut by 1 base and J by 2 bases, with 11 bases left in between. Looked up from germline, CDR1 is MGHRA and CDR2 is YSYEKL. The CDR3 length is 15 residues.

This chain connects TRBV15 to TRBJ1-5, with unresolved D. The V end was cut by 1 base, the J end by 5 bases, with 3 bases between. The germline gives CDR1 LNHNV, CDR2 YYDKDF (reference sequence). The CDR3 spans 12 residues. The CDR3 region is CATSRADQPQHF. In nucleotides, the CDR3 is TGTGCCACCAGCAGAGCGGATCAGCCCCAGCATTTT. The full variable domain, completed using reference TRBV15 and TRBJ1-5, is DAMVIQNPRYQVTQFGKPVTLSCSQTLNHNVMYWYQQKSSQAPKLLFHYYDKDFNNEADTPDNFQSRRPNTSFCFLDIRSPGLGDTAMYLCATSRADQPQHFGDGTRLSIL.